The 4 T cell receptor beta chains below were found in one sample sequenced in a study of blood T cell repertoires in COVID-19. Assay used: immunoSEQ multiplex PCR; TCRdb lists only in-frame clones, some missing. The sample holds about 270,000 clones, approximately 90% seen once. Sequenced material: PBMCs or T cells enriched from blood (not recorded which). The receptor source for this set is a woman aged 45-59 years who had recovered from COVID-19.

CDR3: CAWTPRTGRYSPLHF. The CDR3 DNA reads TGTGCCTGGACCCCGCGGACAGGGCGGTACTCACCCCTCCACTTT. V is TRBV30 and J is TRBJ1-6; 8 nucleotides match TRBD1. The V gene's germline CDR1 is GTSNPN and CDR2 SVGIG (reference sequence). The V and J ends lost 4 bases and 10 bases, in that order; junction bases with no gene match: 12. The CDR3 is 15 amino acids. Supplemented by reference TRBV30 and TRBJ1-6, the full variable domain reads SQTIHQWPATLVQPVGSPLSLECTVEGTSNPNLYWYRQAAGRGLQLLFYSVGIGQISSEVPQNLSASRPQDRQFILSSKKLLLSDSGFYLCAWTPRTGRYSPLHFGNGTRLTVT.

This clone appeared a single time. The chain has TRBV28 and TRBJ1-5, with D perhaps matching TRBD1 (5 bases). Germline values: CDR1 MDHEN, CDR2 SYDVKM. The CDR3 has 14 amino acids. Trimming took 10 bases from V and 1 from J, leaving 14 bases between them. The CDR3 is CATQGGSSNQPQHF. The CDR3 coding sequence is TGTGCCACCCAGGGAGGATCAAGCAATCAGCCCCAGCATTTT.

The chain uses TRBV28 and TRBJ2-1, with D possibly being TRBD2 (5 bases). Looked up from germline, CDR1 is MDHEN and CDR2 is SYDVKM. V lost 6 bases, J lost 4 bases, and 13 bases lay in between. The CDR3 sequence is 14 residues long. DNA of the CDR3: TGTGCCAGCAGCAACCTGGGGAGTTACAATGAGCAGTTCTTC. Translating it yields CASSNLGSYNEQFF. The entire variable domain, with the rest obtained from reference TRBV28 and TRBJ2-1, is as follows: DVKVTQSSRYLVKRTGEKVFLECVQDMDHENMFWYRQDPGLGLRLIYFSYDVKMKEKGDIPEGYSVSREKKERFSLILESASTNQTSMYLCASSNLGSYNEQFFGPGTRLTVL.

The chain uses TRBV28 and TRBJ2-5, with 9 bases fitting TRBD1. CDR3 size: 14 residues. The germline V gene has CDR1 MDHEN and CDR2 SYDVKM. The V gene end was trimmed by 6 bases and the J gene end by 3 bases; junction bases not matched to a gene: 5. The CDR3 sequence is CASRQTGGKETQYF. The CDR3 DNA sequence: TGTGCCAGCAGACAGACAGGGGGAAAAGAGACCCAGTACTTC.